This T cell receptor (beta chain) was observed in a study of cytomegalovirus exposure and HLA in healthy donors. About the research overall: As an earlier analysis found, 150 million to 200 million T cells yielded approximately 110 million unique TCR beta sequences.

Findings of the study overall: Relative to the approximately 700-donor mean, N-insertions were reportedly fewer in an Asian-associated ancestry cluster in a later analysis. For TCR beta chains, V- and J-gene trimming was later linked to a missense DCLRE1C variant.

Trimming took off 2 bases at V and 0 bases at J, with 8 bases between the two ends. Germline-derived CDR1 and CDR2 are LNHDA and SQIVND (reference sequence). The CDR3 is made up of 14 amino acids. In the case of this clone: No antigen is known for it.

Use of 60 Vbeta and 13 Jbeta primers characterized the PCR. Libraries were prepared by immunoSEQ multiplex PCR; TCRdb keeps only in-frame clonotypes and omits some of them. The table includes around 150,000 clones, around 69% detected once. This clonotype was sampled from a woman in her twenties or thirties in good health and CMV-seronegative. This rearrangement joins TRBV19 to TRBJ2-7; D unresolved. The sequenced sample consisted of PBMCs. CDR3 sequence reads: CASSILRSSYEQYF. The CDR3 DNA follows: TGTGCCAGTAGTATATTGCGGAGCTCCTACGAGCAGTACTTC.